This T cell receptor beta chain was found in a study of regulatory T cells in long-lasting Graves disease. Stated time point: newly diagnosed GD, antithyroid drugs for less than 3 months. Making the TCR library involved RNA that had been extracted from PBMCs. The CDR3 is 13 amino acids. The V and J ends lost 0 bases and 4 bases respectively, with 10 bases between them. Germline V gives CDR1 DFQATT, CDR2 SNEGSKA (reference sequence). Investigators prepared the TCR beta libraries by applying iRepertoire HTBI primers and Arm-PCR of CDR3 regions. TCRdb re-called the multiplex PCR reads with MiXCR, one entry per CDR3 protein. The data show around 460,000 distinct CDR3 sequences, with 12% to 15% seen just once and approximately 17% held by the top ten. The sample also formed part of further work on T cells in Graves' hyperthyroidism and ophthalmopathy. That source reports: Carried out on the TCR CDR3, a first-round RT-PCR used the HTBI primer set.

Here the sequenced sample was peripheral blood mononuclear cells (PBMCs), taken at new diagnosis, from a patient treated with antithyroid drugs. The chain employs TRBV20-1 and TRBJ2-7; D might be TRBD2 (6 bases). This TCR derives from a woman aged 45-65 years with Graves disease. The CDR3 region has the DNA TGCAGTGCTAGAGACCTAGCGTCGTACGAGCAGTACTTC. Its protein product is CSARDLASYEQYF.